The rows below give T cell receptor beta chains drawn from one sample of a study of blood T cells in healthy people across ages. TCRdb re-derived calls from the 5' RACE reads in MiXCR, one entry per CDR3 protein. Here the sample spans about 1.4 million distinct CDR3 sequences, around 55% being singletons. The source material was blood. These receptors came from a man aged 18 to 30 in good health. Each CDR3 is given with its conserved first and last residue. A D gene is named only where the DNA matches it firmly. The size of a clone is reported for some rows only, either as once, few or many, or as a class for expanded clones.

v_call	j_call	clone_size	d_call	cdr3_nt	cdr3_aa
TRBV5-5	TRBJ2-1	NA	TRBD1	TGTGCCAGCAGCCCCCGGACAGGGGGTGTGAGCTCCTACAATGAGCAGTTCTTC	CASSPRTGGVSSYNEQFF
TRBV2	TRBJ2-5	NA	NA	TGTGCCAGCTTGGAAGGGGCCGTCCAAGAGACCCAGTACTTC	CASLEGAVQETQYF
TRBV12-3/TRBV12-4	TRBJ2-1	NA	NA	TGTGCCAGCAGCTTTACCCATATCAATGGGCAGTTCTTC	CASSFTHINGQFF
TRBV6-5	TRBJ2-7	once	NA	TGTGCCACCTCCCCTAAAGCGGTCTCCTACGAGCAGTACTTC	CATSPKAVSYEQYF
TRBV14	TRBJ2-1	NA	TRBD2	TGTGCCAGCAGCCGCTGGCCTAGCGGGCGTAATGAGCAGTTCTTC	CASSRWPSGRNEQFF
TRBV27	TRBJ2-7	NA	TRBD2	TGTGCCAGCAGCGGACTAGCGGGAGGGTTCTACGAGCAGTACTTC	CASSGLAGGFYEQYF
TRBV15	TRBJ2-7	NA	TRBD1	TGTGCCACCAGCAGGGACAGGGGAGAGTACGAGCAGTACTTC	CATSRDRGEYEQYF
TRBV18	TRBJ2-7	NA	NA	TGTGCCAGCTCACCTAAGGGGGGCTACGAGCAGTACTTC	CASSPKGGYEQYF
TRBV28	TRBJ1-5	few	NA	TGTGCCAGCAGATCTTTTGGGAATCAGCCCCAGCATTTT	CASRSFGNQPQHF
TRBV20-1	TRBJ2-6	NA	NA	TGCAGTGCTAGAGTTGACAGATTGAGCTCTGGGGCCAACGTCCTGACTTTC	CSARVDRLSSGANVLTF
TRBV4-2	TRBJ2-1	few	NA	TGTGCCAGCAGCCAAGAGTATCTGGAGAATGAGCAGTTCTTC	CASSQEYLENEQFF
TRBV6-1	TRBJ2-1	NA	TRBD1	TGTGCCAGCAGGGCCAGACAGGGGGCCCCCTACAATGAGCAGTTCTTC	CASRARQGAPYNEQFF
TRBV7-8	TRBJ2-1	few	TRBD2	TGTGCCAGCAGCTCCCCTAGCGGGACCTACAATGAGCAGTTCTTC	CASSSPSGTYNEQFF
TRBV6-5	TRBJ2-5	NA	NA	NA	CASSYVGPDEQYF
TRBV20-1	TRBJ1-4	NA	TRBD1	TGCAGTGCAACCGGGACAGGGACCAATGTACATGAAAAACTGTTTTTT	CSATGTGTNVHEKLFF
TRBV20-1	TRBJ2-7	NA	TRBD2	TGCAGTGCCCGACGCCTCCCTAGCGGGAGTTACGAGCAGTACTTC	CSARRLPSGSYEQYF
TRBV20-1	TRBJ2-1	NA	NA	TGCAGTGCTAGACAGACTACCCTTAAGCAGTTCTTC	CSARQTTLKQFF
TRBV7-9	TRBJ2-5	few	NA	TGTGCCAGCACAATAGAAAGAAGGCGCGAGACCCAGTACTTC	CASTIERRRETQYF
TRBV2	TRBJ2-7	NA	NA	TGTGCCAGCAGTATTCGGTTCTACGAGCAGTACTTC	CASSIRFYEQYF
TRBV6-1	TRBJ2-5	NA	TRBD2	TGTGCCAGCAGTGAAGCGCTGGGTAGCGGGAGTGGAGAGACCCAGTACTTC	CASSEALGSGSGETQYF
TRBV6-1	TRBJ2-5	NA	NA	TGTGCCAGCAAAGCGGAACTACGGACCTGGGAGCAGTACTTC	CASKAELRTWEQYF
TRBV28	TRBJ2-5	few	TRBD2	TGTGCCAGCGCCGGGAGGATCAGGTTTGAGACCCAGTACTTC	CASAGRIRFETQYF
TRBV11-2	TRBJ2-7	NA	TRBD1	TGTGCCAGCAGCTCAACCGGGACAGGGGGAATATACGAGCAGTACTTC	CASSSTGTGGIYEQYF
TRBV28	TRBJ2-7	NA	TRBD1	TGTGCCAGCAGCCCATTTGTGGGACAGGGGGATTCAAGCTCCTACGAGCAGTACTTC	CASSPFVGQGDSSSYEQYF
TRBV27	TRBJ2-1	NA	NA	TGTGCCGGCAGTTTATTACCATACAATGAGCAGTTCTTC	CAGSLLPYNEQFF
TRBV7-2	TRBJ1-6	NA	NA	TGTGCCAGCAGCACCCCTGGGCCTTCTAGCTCCTATAATTCACCCCTCCACTTT	CASSTPGPSSSYNSPLHF
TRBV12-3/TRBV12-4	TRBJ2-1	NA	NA	TGTGCCAGCAGTTGTGGTGCTTTCAATGAGCAGTTCTTC	CASSCGAFNEQFF
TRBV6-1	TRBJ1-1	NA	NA	TGTGCCAGCTCACCGGCGGACATTTCGGGGACTGAAGCTTTCTTT	CASSPADISGTEAFF
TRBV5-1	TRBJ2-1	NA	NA	TGCGCCAGCAGCTGGGGACCAGGCTCCTACAATGGGCAGTTCTTC	CASSWGPGSYNGQFF
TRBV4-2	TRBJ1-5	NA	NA	TGTGCCAGCAGCCAAGATCAGGTTAGCAATCAGCCCCAGCATTTT	CASSQDQVSNQPQHF
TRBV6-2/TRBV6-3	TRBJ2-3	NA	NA	TGTGCCAGCTCGTCGGACCTGGGGGATACGCAGTATTTT	CASSSDLGDTQYF
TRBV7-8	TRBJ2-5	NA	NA	TGTGCCAGCGGCCTAGGGGTGGAGACCCAGTACTTC	CASGLGVETQYF